These T cell receptor beta chains were read from a single sample in a study of response to subunit inactivated influenza vaccine. Using its own MiXCR run on the RT-PCR reads, TCRdb lists one record per CDR3 protein. The sample holds around 530,000 distinct CDR3 sequences, 12% seen once. The sample consisted of PBMCs from blood, taken on the day of vaccination. All receptors come from a middle-aged man who received an inactivated influenza vaccine. Both conserved end residues are part of each CDR3. Fields, in order: J gene, V gene, D gene, clone size, CDR3 protein, CDR3 DNA. D genes are given only for firm matches. The size of a clone is reported for some rows only, either as once, few or many, or as a class for expanded clones.

TRBJ2-5,TRBV10-3,TRBD2,NA,CAISESVAGSQETQYF,TGTGCCATCAGTGAGTCGGTAGCGGGGAGCCAAGAGACCCAGTACTTC
TRBJ2-4,TRBV6-1,NA,few,CASIQERLAKNIQYF,TGTGCCAGCATACAGGAACGCCTAGCCAAAAACATTCAGTACTTC
TRBJ1-5,TRBV24-1,NA,few,CATSGPALQPQHF,TGTGCCACCAGTGGCCCGGCGCTTCAGCCCCAGCATTTT
TRBJ1-2,TRBV12-3/TRBV12-4,NA,NA,CASSSGLNVNYGYTF,TGTGCCAGCAGTTCCGGACTCAACGTAAACTATGGCTACACCTTC
TRBJ2-7,TRBV20-1,TRBD1,few,CSAMGSGGLNEQYF,TGCAGTGCTATGGGCTCAGGGGGCCTTAACGAGCAGTACTTC
TRBJ2-7,TRBV7-2,TRBD2,NA,CASSLEFGLAGGEQYF,TGTGCCAGCAGCTTAGAATTCGGGCTAGCGGGGGGAGAGCAGTACTTC
TRBJ1-1,TRBV6-1,NA,NA,CASSPHRLGITEAFF,TGTGCCAGCAGCCCCCACCGACTGGGGATTACTGAAGCTTTCTTT
TRBJ2-7,TRBV7-2,NA,few,CASTGHYEQYF,TGTGCCAGCACCGGTCATTACGAGCAGTACTTC
TRBJ2-1,TRBV27,TRBD2,few,CASSPRTSGGGEQFF,TGTGCCAGCAGTCCTCGGACTAGCGGGGGGGGTGAGCAGTTCTTC
TRBJ2-3,TRBV5-1,NA,many,CASSLVGHGDTQYF,TGCGCCAGCAGCTTGGTCGGGCACGGGGATACGCAGTATTTT
TRBJ2-2,TRBV5-1,TRBD2,many,CASSSRPAGDVGELFF,TGCGCCAGCAGCTCCCGTCCAGCGGGAGATGTAGGGGAGCTGTTTTTT
TRBJ2-1,TRBV9,NA,NA,CASSVANSYNEQFF,TGTGCCAGCAGCGTAGCTAATAGCTACAATGAGCAGTTCTTC
TRBJ2-1,TRBV7-9,TRBD2,many,CASSLIAGGPRNEQFF,TGTGCCAGCAGCCTAATAGCGGGGGGGCCGAGGAATGAGCAGTTCTTC
TRBJ2-1,TRBV9,TRBD1,few,CASSVGQGPGNEQFF,TGTGCCAGCAGCGTGGGACAGGGGCCTGGAAATGAGCAGTTCTTC
TRBJ1-6,TRBV5-1,TRBD1,many,CASSQGDSGNSPLHF,TGCGCCAGCAGCCAGGGGGACAGTGGTAATTCACCCCTCCACTTT
TRBJ2-3,TRBV3-1,NA,few,CASSQGDTDTQYF,TGTGCCAGCAGCCAAGGGGACACAGATACGCAGTATTTT
TRBJ2-1,TRBV29-1,NA,NA,CSVDPVSNEQFF,TGCAGCGTTGACCCAGTTTCCAATGAGCAGTTCTTC
TRBJ2-2,TRBV6-1,NA,NA,CASSEAGTMRTGELFF,TGTGCCAGCAGTGAAGCCGGTACCATGAGGACCGGGGAGCTGTTTTTT
TRBJ2-1,TRBV15,NA,few,CATSREGAGNNEQFF,TGTGCCACCAGCAGAGAGGGGGCAGGGAACAATGAGCAGTTCTTC
TRBJ1-2,TRBV30,NA,many,CAWSVHLRSNYGYTF,TGTGCCTGGAGTGTACACCTCAGGTCTAACTATGGCTACACCTTC